The sequence of this T cell receptor beta chain was determined in a study of cytomegalovirus exposure and HLA in healthy donors. With respect to this clone: Antigen specificity is unknown.

The PCR used 60 Vbeta and 13 Jbeta primers. The protocol was immunoSEQ multiplex PCR, while the TCRdb copy is restricted to in-frame clones and leaves out a portion. This table has over 150,000 clones, approximately 74% appearing once. Notes on the study in general: Listed as cytomegalovirus-associated were 150 or so TCR beta chains. TCR beta V- and J-gene trimming was later associated with a missense DCLRE1C variant.

The TCR was taken from a man younger than 40 in good health and CMV-seronegative. Sequencing input: PBMCs.

Here the CDR3 reads CASSLGRGQPQHF. In DNA form, the CDR3 reads TGTGCCAGCAGCTTAGGAAGGGGTCAGCCCCAGCATTTT. This chain uses TRBV7-2 with TRBJ1-5; D is possibly TRBD1 (5 bases). The CDR3 runs to 13 residues. Germline values: CDR1 SGHTA, CDR2 FQGNSA. Trimming removed 1 base from V and 6 bases from J, with 7 bases in between.